The TCR beta chain under discussion was sequenced for a study of shared clonotypes between healthy human individuals. The study, taken as a whole, reports: Clonotypes shared by all four sorted-subset donors had higher generation probabilities than non-shared clonotypes. Between several donors, naive CD4 clonotypes were shared at a level of around 4.9%.

Clones were read by immunoSEQ multiplex PCR, and TCRdb kept only the in-frame ones, dropping some. The sample has more than 900,000 clones; roughly 74% are singletons. Details on this clone: Its target is unknown.

The specimen sequenced was memory CD4+ T cells from PBMCs. The subset: CD45RA-negative fraction. The source is a man aged 18 to 35 in good health. Some clones in this sample may be carry-over from other donors' samples.

The CDR3 nucleotides read TGTGCCAGCAGTTACTCCGCAGTATATGGCTACACCTTC. As protein: CASSYSAVYGYTF. The gene calls are TRBV6-5 and TRBJ1-2; D not resolved. The CDR3 runs 13 residues. Germline V gene data show CDR1 as MNHEY and CDR2 as SVGAGI. V was cut by 0 bases and J by 5 bases, with 7 bases left in between.